This T cell receptor beta chain derives from a study of cytomegalovirus exposure and HLA in healthy donors. The CDR3 covers 16 residues. V lost 0 bases, J lost 6 bases, and 18 bases lay in between. Per germline, CDR1 LGHNA and CDR2 YSLEER. The primer mix had 60 Vbeta and 13 Jbeta primers. Using immunoSEQ multiplex PCR, the repertoire was profiled, and TCRdb retains in-frame clones only, with some absent. The data contain some 200,000 clones, around 81% of them seen just once; the ten biggest clones take up about 2.2%. J is TRBJ2-7 and V is TRBV4-3; D is possibly TRBD1 (6 bases). The clonotype comes from a woman younger than 45 in good health and CMV-seronegative. Specimen: PBMCs. For the CDR3, the DNA is TGCGCCAGCAGCCAAGACTGGACAGTCTTCATGAGCGAGCAGTACTTC. Translated, it gives CASSQDWTVFMSEQYF.